A selection of T cell receptor beta chains follows, all from one sample in a study of T cell responses to AZD1222 COVID-19 vaccine. Using immunoSEQ multiplex PCR, the repertoire was profiled, and TCRdb retains in-frame clones only, with some absent. The sample shows more than 95,000 clones, more than 85% of them seen only once. This material consisted of peripheral blood, taken on day 0 of AZD1222 vaccination. These receptor sequences come from an adult in good health. CDR3s leave out the opening cysteine and the closing phenylalanine or tryptophan.

cdr3_length v_call cdr3_aa
11 TRBV29-1 SVVGDVGEKLF
13 TRBV7-3 ASSLQLVRNYGYT
12 TRBV9 ASSAAGTDYEQY
14 TRBV19 ASSIPGAGKNYGYT
14 TRBV7-6 ASSLIGTTTYNEQF
13 TRBV11-1 ASSTTKTAGYGYT
12 TRBV4-2 ASRGSTMNTEAF
15 TRBV7-2 ASSLGSPGMGNSPLH
12 TRBV7-3 ASSPRQGHTEAF
14 TRBV10-3 AIRGQGLLMNTEAF
12 TRBV7-2 ASSRSRGYEKLF
9 TRBV30 AWRGDEKLF
14 TRBV19 ASSMWSGRVTGELF
10 TRBV12-3/TRBV12-4 ASSPWTDGYT
12 TRBV5-6 ASSAGQGYYEQY
12 TRBV19 ASSGQGVNSPLH
11 TRBV20-1 SASGGSNEKLF
11 TRBV19 ASSPGMRETQY
13 TRBV5-1 ASSPQGSVSTEAF
10 TRBV7-2 ASSPAHDTQY
15 TRBV19 ASSILRQQGPGNTIY
16 TRBV4-1 ASSQAPGQGAQNQPQH
11 TRBV24-1 ATSDYGGETQY
12 TRBV27 ASSFGGTYNEQF
11 TRBV2 ASSGTSGTEQF
14 TRBV19 ASSNRVWRITGELF
13 TRBV7-2 ASSVQGRAKNIQY
11 TRBV6-6 ASSYSRGNEQF
11 TRBV28 ASSGTGVQPQH
12 TRBV29-1 SARRQGSSYEQY